This TCR beta chain was identified in a study of blood T cell repertoires in COVID-19 (dated by TCRdb to between 2020 and 2021). Concerning the study at large: Samples covering the acute and convalescent phases of COVID-19 were provided by collaborators in the United States, Italy and Spain. A freely available public database, intended as a resource for researchers studying the immune response to SARS-CoV-2, is where the repertoires were released. The material from the prospective study consisted of cDNA or gDNA derived from T cells, B-cell-depleted T cells, or PBMCs. The sample metadata nearly always contained a de-identified subject ID, COVID-19 status, age in years and sex. Samples were obtained from the ongoing ImmuneRACE study (first 160 participants) and from 1,200 or so subjects provided by 6 global collaborators. The dataset comprised deeply sampled blood TCRbeta repertoires from subjects exposed to, actively infected with, or recovered from COVID-19. Where available, HLA class I and class II types were taken from metadata supplied by the sample provider and were not determined by assay-based typing.

Each collaborating institution followed its own protocols to collect whole blood in K2EDTA tubes. For TCRbeta analysis, collaborators shipped samples in one of three forms: frozen whole blood, isolated PBMCs, or DNA extracted from either of those sample types. Results the study describes overall, beyond this receptor: Clinical and demographic metadata were provided uncurated, with the amount varying by source and participant.

The immunoSEQ Assay, a bias-controlled multiplex PCR, was used to amplify TCRbeta CDR3 regions from genomic DNA. The paper's processing steps were these. The number of nucleated cells in each sample was estimated by amplification of reference gene primers within the assay. To quantify the absolute abundance of each unique TCRbeta CDR3 rearrangement, sequence reads were collapsed and filtered. For each sample, productive Simpson clonality was calculated as the square root of Simpson's diversity index across productive rearrangements. TCRdb carries this immuneACCESS record with in-frame sequences only. Its versions omit some clonotypes, under half of them owing to an unresolved V gene in the studies checked, with the rest unexplained. D and trimming were read from the DNA, whereas the V and J calls and clone size are those reported in that table. In all, the sample holds tens of thousands of clones, and 85% to 90% of those were seen once. The top ten clones comprise approximately 16% of the sample.

V is clipped by 5 bases and J by 6 bases, and the sequence between their germline boundaries is 7 bases long. In the germline V gene, CDR1 corresponds to MNHEY and CDR2 to SVGAGI. The CDR3 sequence holds 12 residues, the cysteine and phenylalanine included. Only the CDR3 DNA is retained, 36 bases long and in frame from the first base. Turning to this clone: Its target antigen remains unknown. No base quality values were provided; no much bigger clone lies one nucleotide off.

Sequenced material: peripheral blood. The TCR sequence derives from a man older than 75 with acute or convalescent COVID-19. The sequence is built from TRBV6-5 and TRBJ2-2; there is no confident call for the D gene. The CDR3 region reads CASSPPAGELFF. The nucleotide sequence reads TGTGCCAGCAGTCCCCCGGCCGGGGAGCTGTTTTTT.